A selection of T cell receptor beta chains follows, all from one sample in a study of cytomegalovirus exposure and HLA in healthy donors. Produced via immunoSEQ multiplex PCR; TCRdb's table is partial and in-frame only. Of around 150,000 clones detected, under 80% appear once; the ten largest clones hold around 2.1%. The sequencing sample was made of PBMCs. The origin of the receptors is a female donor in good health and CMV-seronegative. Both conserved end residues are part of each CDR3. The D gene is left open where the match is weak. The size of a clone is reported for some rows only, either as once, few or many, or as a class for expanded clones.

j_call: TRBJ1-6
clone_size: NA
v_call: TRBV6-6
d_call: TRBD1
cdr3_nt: TGTGCCAGCAGCCCGACAGGGGCTAATTCACCCCTCCACTTT
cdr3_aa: CASSPTGANSPLHF

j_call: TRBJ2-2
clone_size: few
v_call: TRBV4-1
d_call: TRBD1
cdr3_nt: TGCGCCAGCAGCTTCCAGGACAGGGACACCGGGGAGCTGTTTTTT
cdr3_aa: CASSFQDRDTGELFF

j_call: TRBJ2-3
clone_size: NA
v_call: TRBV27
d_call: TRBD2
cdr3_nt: TGTGCCAGCGCAGCTAGCGGGGCCACAGATACGCAGTATTTT
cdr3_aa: CASAASGATDTQYF

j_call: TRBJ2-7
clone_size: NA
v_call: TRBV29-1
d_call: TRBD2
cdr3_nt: TGCAGCGTTGCTTTGAGGACTAGAGACGAGCAGTACTTC
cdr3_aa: CSVALRTRDEQYF

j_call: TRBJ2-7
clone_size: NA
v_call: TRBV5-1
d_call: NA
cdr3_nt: TGCGCCAGCAGCTTGACCGTGGGGGGGCCTGCCTACGAGCAGTACTTC
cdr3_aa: CASSLTVGGPAYEQYF

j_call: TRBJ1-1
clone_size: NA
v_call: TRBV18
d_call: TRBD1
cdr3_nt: TGTGCCAGCTCACCATCGACAGGGGGGAACACTGAAGCTTTCTTT
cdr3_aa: CASSPSTGGNTEAFF

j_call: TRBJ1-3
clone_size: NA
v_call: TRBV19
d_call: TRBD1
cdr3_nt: TGTGCCAGTAGTCCTAAAACAGGACAGGGGTCGGGAAACACCATATATTTT
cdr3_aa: CASSPKTGQGSGNTIYF

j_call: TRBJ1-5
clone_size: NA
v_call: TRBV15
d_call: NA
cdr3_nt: TGTGCCACCAGCAGAGACCGGGGGAGGGGGATCCCCCAGCATTTT
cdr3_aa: CATSRDRGRGIPQHF

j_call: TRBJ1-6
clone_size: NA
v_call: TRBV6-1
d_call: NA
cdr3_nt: TGTGCCAGCAGTGAAGAAGGCGGGATCTCACCCCTCCACTTT
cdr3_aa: CASSEEGGISPLHF

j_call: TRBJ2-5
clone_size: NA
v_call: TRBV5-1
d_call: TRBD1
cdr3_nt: TGCGCCAGCAGCTGGGGACAGGGAGAAGAGACCCAGTACTTC
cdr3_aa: CASSWGQGEETQYF

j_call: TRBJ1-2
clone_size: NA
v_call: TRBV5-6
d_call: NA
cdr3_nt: TGTGCCAGCAGCTTGGCCGGACACTACAACTATGGCTACACCTTC
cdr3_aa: CASSLAGHYNYGYTF

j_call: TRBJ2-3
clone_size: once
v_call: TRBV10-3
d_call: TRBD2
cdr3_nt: TGTGCCATCAGTGAGTTGACTAGCGGGAGGCCCACAGATACGCAGTATTTT
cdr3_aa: CAISELTSGRPTDTQYF

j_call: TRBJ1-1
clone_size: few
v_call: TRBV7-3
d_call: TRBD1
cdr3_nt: TGTGCCAGCAGCCCAACAGGGGGGAAACCTATGAACACTGAAGCTTTCTTT
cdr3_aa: CASSPTGGKPMNTEAFF

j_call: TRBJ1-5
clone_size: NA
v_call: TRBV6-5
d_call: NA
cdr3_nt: TGTGCCAGCAGTTCCCATCCAGGGCAAACTAATCAGCCCCAGCATTTT
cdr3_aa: CASSSHPGQTNQPQHF

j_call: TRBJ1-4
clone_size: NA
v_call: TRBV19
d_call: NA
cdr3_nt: TGTGCCAGTAGTACCGAGACAGCAAGAACAACTAATGAAAAACTGTTTTTT
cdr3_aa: CASSTETARTTNEKLFF